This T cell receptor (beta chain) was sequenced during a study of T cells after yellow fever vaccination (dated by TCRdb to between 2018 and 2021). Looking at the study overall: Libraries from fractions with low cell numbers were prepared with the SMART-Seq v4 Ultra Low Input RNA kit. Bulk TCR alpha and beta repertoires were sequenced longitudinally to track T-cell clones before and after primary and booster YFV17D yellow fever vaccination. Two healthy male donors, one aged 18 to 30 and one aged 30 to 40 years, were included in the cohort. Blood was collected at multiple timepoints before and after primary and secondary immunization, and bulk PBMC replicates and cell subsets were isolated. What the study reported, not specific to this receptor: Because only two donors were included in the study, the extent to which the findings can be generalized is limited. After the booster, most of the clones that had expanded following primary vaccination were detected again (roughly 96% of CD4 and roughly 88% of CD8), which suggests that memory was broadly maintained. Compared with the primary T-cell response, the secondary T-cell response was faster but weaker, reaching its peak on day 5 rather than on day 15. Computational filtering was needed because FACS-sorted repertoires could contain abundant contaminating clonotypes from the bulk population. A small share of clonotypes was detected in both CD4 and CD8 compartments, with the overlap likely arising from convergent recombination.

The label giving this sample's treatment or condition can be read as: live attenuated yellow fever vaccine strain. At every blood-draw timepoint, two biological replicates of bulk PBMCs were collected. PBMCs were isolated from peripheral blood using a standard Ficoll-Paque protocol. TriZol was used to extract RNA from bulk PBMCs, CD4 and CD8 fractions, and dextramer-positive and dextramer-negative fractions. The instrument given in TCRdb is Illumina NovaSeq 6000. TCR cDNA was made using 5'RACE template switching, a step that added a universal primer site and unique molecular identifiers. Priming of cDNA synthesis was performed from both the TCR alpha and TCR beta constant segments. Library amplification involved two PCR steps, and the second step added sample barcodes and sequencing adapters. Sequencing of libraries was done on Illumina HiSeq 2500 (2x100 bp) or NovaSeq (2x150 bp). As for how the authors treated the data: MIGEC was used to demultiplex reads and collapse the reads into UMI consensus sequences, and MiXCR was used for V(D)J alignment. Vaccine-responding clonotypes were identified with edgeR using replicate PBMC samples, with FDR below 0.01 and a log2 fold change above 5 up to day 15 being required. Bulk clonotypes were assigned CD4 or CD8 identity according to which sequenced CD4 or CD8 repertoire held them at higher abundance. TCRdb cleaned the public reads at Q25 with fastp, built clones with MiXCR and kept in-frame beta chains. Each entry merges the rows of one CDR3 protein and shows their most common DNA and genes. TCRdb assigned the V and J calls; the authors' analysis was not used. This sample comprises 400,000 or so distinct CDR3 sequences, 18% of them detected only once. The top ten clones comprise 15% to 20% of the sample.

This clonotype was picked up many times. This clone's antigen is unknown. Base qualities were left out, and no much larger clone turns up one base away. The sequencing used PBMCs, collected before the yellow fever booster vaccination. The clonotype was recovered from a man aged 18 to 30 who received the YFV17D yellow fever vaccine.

The DNA sequence reads TGTGCCAGCAGCTCACTAGGGAACACCGGGGAGCTGTTTTTT. Its coded protein is CASSSLGNTGELFF. The chain uses TRBV11-2 and TRBJ2-2; TRBD2 is possibly the D segment (5 matching bases). At the junction V is shortened by 4 bases and J by 1 base, with 7 bases in between. Per the germline V gene, SGHAT is the CDR1 and FQNNGV is the CDR2. Its CDR3 holds 14 amino acids, cysteine through phenylalanine. Left in the record is the CDR3 DNA by itself, 42 bases read in frame from the first base.